What follows are 2 T cell receptor beta chains derived from one specimen sequenced in a study of OX40 agonist ivuxolimab in advanced cancers. TCRdb keeps only in-frame clones here, not all; method: immunoSEQ multiplex PCR. The table has 42,000 or so clones, 86% seen once. The sequenced sample was CD4+ or CD8+ T cells sorted from blood, obtained in a trial of the OX40 agonist ivuxolimab. These receptors were taken from an adult with an advanced solid tumor such as melanoma, head and neck, liver or kidney cancer.

V and J are TRBV9 and TRBJ2-1; TRBD2 might be the D (5 bases). This CDR3 is built from 13 residues. V was shortened by 0 bases and J by 7 bases, with 8 bases between the two germline ends. Germline values: CDR1 SGDLS, CDR2 YYNGEE. The CDR3, as DNA: TGTGCCAGCAGCGTAGACCAGCGGAATGAGCAGTTCTTC. Amino acids: CASSVDQRNEQFF.

This clone has a handful of counts. This chain's CDR3 is CAISNPGTLTSKYV. The DNA of the CDR3 is TGTGCCATCAGTAATCCAGGTACCCTTACGAGCAAGTACGTC. The chain carries TRBV10-3 and TRBJ2-7; D call uncertain. The V end lost 5 bases, the J end lost 11 bases, and 22 bases lay between the germline ends. The CDR3 totals 14 residues. Germline-derived CDR1 and CDR2 are ENHRY and SYGVKD.